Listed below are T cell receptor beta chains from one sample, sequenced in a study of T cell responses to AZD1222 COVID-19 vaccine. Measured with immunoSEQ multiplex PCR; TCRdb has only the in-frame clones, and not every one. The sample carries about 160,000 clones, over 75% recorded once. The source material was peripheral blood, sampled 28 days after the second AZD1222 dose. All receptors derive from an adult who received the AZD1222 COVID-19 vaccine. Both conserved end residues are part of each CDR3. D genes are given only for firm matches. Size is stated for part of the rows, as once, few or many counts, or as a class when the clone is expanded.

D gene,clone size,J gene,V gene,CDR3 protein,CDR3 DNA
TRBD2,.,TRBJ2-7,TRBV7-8,CASSFSGASSYEQYF,TGTGCCAGCAGCTTTAGCGGGGCTAGCTCCTACGAGCAGTACTTC
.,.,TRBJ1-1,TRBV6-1,CASSEGGGSLMNTEAFF,TGTGCCAGCAGTGAAGGAGGGGGGTCGCTGATGAACACTGAAGCTTTCTTT
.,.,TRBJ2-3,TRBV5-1,CASSSGSSSTDTQYF,TGCGCCAGCAGCTCAGGGTCCTCTAGCACAGATACGCAGTATTTT
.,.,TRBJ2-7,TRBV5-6,CASSSSSRGASYEQYF,TGTGCCAGCAGCAGCTCCAGCAGGGGTGCCTCCTACGAGCAGTACTTC
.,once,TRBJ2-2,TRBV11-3,CASSPETGELFF,TGTGCCAGCAGCCCAGAAACCGGGGAGCTGTTTTTT
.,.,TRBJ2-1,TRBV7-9,CASSLGGDGEQFF,TGTGCCAGCAGCTTAGGCGGGGACGGTGAGCAGTTCTTC
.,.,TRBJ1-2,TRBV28,CATSGGLYGYTF,TGTGCCACCTCCGGCGGACTCTATGGCTACACCTTC
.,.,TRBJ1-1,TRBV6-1,CASSEAGTNPEAFF,TGTGCCAGCAGTGAAGCCGGGACAAATCCTGAAGCTTTCTTT
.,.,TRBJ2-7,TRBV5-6,CASSLARGEPSYEQYF,TGTGCCAGCAGCTTGGCCCGAGGGGAACCATCCTACGAGCAGTACTTC
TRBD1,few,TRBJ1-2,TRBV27,CASSSGTVEYGYTF,TGTGCCAGCAGTTCCGGGACAGTCGAATATGGCTACACCTTC
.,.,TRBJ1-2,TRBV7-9,CASSSRDQYNYGYTF,TGTGCCAGCAGCTCCCGGGACCAGTATAACTATGGCTACACCTTC
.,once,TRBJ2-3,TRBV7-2,CASSKGGTRADTQYF,TGTGCCAGCAGCAAGGGAGGGACAAGAGCAGATACGCAGTATTTT
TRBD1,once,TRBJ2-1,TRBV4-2,CASSREISGTGGRDEQFF,TGTGCCAGCAGCCGAGAAATTTCCGGGACAGGAGGGCGAGATGAGCAGTTCTTC
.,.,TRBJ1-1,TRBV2,CASREDTPSNTEAFF,TGTGCCAGCAGAGAGGACACCCCCTCGAACACTGAAGCTTTCTTT
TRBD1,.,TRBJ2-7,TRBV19,CASSRTGTGLKYEQYF,TGTGCCAGTAGTAGGACCGGGACAGGATTGAAATACGAGCAGTACTTC
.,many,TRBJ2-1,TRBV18,CASSPLFEGGPFNEQFF,TGTGCCAGCTCACCACTCTTCGAGGGGGGGCCCTTCAATGAGCAGTTCTTC
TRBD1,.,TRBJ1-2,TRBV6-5,CASTPQGGPNGYTF,TGTGCCAGCACCCCCCAGGGGGGTCCAAATGGCTACACCTTC
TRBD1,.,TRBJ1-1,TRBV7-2,CASSFHRGLTEAFF,TGTGCCAGCAGCTTCCACAGGGGTTTGACTGAAGCTTTCTTT
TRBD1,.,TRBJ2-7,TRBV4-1,CASSQVGGQGGYEQYF,TGCGCCAGCAGCCAAGTCGGGGGACAGGGGGGCTACGAGCAGTACTTC
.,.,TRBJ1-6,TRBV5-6,CASSLFVGGDGNSPLHF,TGTGCCAGCAGCTTGTTTGTCGGTGGGGATGGGAATTCACCCCTCCACTTT
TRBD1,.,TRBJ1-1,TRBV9,CASTPSGGSYTEAFF,TGTGCCAGCACCCCCTCAGGGGGGAGTTACACTGAAGCTTTCTTT
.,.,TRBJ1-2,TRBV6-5,CATRGQPTTIYGYTF,TGTGCCACTCGGGGACAACCCACTACGATCTATGGCTACACCTTC
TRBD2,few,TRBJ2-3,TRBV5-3,CARSLAGGRDTQYF,TGTGCCAGAAGCTTGGCGGGGGGAAGGGATACGCAGTATTTT
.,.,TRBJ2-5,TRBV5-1,CASSLFGFQETQYF,TGCGCCAGCAGCTTGTTCGGGTTTCAAGAGACCCAGTACTTC
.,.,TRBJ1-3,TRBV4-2,CASSQGRSSGNTIYF,TGTGCCAGCAGCCAAGGTAGGAGCTCTGGAAACACCATATATTTT
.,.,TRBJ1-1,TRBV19,CASSGLGTEAFF,TGTGCCAGTAGTGGGTTGGGAACTGAAGCTTTCTTT
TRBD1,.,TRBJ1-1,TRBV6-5,CASSYTPTGSTEAFF,TGTGCCAGCAGTTACACCCCGACAGGGAGCACTGAAGCTTTCTTT
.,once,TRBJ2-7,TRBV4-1,CASSQVYREQYF,TGCGCCAGCAGCCAAGTGTACCGCGAGCAGTACTTC
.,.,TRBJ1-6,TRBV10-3,CAISEEGVNSPLHF,TGTGCCATCAGTGAGGAGGGGGTCAATTCACCCCTCCACTTT
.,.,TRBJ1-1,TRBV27,CASLGREAFF,TGTGCCAGCCTTGGCCGTGAAGCTTTCTTT
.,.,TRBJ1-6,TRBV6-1,CASSVRQDSTLSSYNSPLHF,TGTGCCAGCAGTGTACGTCAGGATAGTACCTTGAGCTCCTATAATTCACCCCTCCACTTT
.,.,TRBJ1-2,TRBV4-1,CARSGPGTRDGYTF,TGCGCCCGCAGCGGGCCGGGAACCAGAGATGGCTACACCTTC
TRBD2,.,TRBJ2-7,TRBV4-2,CASSTGLGTYEQYF,TGTGCCAGCTCCACAGGACTAGGGACTTACGAGCAGTACTTC
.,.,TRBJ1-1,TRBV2,CASTTEGTTNTEAFF,TGTGCCAGCACCACGGAGGGTACAACCAACACTGAAGCTTTCTTT
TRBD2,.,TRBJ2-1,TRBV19,CASSILLAGVYPYNEQFF,TGTGCCAGTAGTATATTACTAGCGGGGGTTTATCCCTACAATGAGCAGTTCTTC
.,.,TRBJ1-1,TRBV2,CASSGPGGIEAFF,TGTGCCAGCAGCGGACCCGGGGGCATTGAAGCTTTCTTT
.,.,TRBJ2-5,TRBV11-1,CASSRPRQETQYF,TGTGCCAGCAGCCGCCCCCGGCAGGAGACCCAGTACTTC
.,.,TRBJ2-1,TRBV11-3,CASSLDPGAAYNEQFF,TGTGCCAGCAGCTTAGACCCGGGGGCGGCCTACAATGAGCAGTTCTTC
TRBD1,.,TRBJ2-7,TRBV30,CAWSVGQPYEQYF,TGTGCCTGGAGTGTGGGACAGCCCTACGAGCAGTACTTC
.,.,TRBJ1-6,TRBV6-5,CASSSFPGRSNSPLHF,TGTGCCAGCAGTTCGTTTCCGGGACGGAGTAATTCACCCCTCCACTTT
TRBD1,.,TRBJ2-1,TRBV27,CASSTGDVYNEQFF,TGTGCCAGCAGTACAGGGGACGTATACAATGAGCAGTTCTTC
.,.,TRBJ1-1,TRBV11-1,CASSLGMNTEAFF,TGTGCCAGCAGCTTAGGGATGAACACTGAAGCTTTCTTT
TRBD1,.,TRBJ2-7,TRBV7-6,CASSLDRGSGEQYF,TGTGCCAGCAGCTTAGACAGGGGTTCGGGAGAGCAGTACTTC
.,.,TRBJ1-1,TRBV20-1,CSASRAGDITEAFF,TGCAGTGCTAGTAGGGCAGGGGATATCACTGAAGCTTTCTTT
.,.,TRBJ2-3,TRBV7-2,CASSSGSTDTQYF,TGTGCCAGCAGCTCAGGGAGCACAGATACGCAGTATTTT
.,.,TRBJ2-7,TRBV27,CASSLRSVAYEQYF,TGTGCCAGCAGTTTAAGATCGGTAGCATACGAGCAGTACTTC
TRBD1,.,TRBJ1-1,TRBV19,CASSGGQGGGTEAFF,TGTGCCAGCAGTGGGGGACAGGGAGGGGGCACTGAAGCTTTCTTT
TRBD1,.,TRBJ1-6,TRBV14,CASSQVWVTGVGNSPLHF,TGTGCCAGCAGCCAAGTCTGGGTGACAGGGGTGGGTAATTCACCCCTCCACTTT
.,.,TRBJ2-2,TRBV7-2,CASSFYLRNTGELFF,TGTGCCAGCAGCTTTTACCTACGGAACACCGGGGAGCTGTTTTTT
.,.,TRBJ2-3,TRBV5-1,CASSLSAVDTQYF,TGCGCCAGCAGCTTGTCGGCCGTAGATACGCAGTATTTT
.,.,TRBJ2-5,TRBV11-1,CASSLQGETQYF,TGTGCCAGCAGCTTACAGGGAGAGACCCAGTACTTC
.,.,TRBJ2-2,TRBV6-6,CASSYFVGELFF,TGTGCCAGCAGTTACTTCGTCGGGGAGCTGTTTTTT
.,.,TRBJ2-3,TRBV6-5,CASSYPGDPPDTQYF,TGTGCCAGCAGTTACCCGGGGGACCCGCCAGATACGCAGTATTTT